One and the same sample provided the 13 T cell receptor beta chains below, sequenced in a study of persistence of HIV-infected CD4 T cells. The libraries were made with immunoSEQ version 4 in survey mode. Profiled with immunoSEQ multiplex PCR; TCRdb holds only in-frame clones, not every one. The table shows approximately 20,000 clones, with around three fifths occurring only once. These TCRs are of unknown antigen specificity. An overlapping HIV-1 Gag peptide pool stimulated these cells at about 0.94 ug/peptide/mL. CD4+ T cells upregulating both CD40 ligand and CD69 were sorted as responding cells. Specimen: CD4+ T cells sorted from PBMCs after approximately 18-hour stimulation, collected from a patient who received antiretroviral therapy. The receptors were gathered from an adult woman with HIV who was CMV-seropositive.

CDR3 loop: CASSLNRVGSYEQYF. For the CDR3, the DNA is TGTGCCAGCTCCCTTAACAGGGTCGGATCCTACGAGCAGTACTTC. The V and J genes are TRBV18 and TRBJ2-7; possible D gene TRBD1, 6 bases. V lost 6 bases to trimming and J lost 1 base, with 16 bases between them. The germline V gene has CDR1 KGHSH and CDR2 LQKENI. The CDR3 has 15 amino acids.

In this sample, this clone turned up a few times. V is TRBV27 and J is TRBJ2-2; 7 positions match TRBD1. The ends lost 3 bases at V and 3 bases at J; junction bases unmatched: 7. The CDR3 contains 16 residues. CDR1 MNHEY and CDR2 SMNVEV come from the germline V gene (reference sequence). The CDR3 coding sequence is TGTGCCAGCAGTTTCCTGACAGGGTATGACACCGGGGAGCTGTTTTTT. It is translated as CASSFLTGYDTGELFF.

The rearrangement links TRBV9 to TRBJ1-4; D is perhaps TRBD1 (5 bases). V was clipped by 3 bases and J by 2 bases, with 11 bases between them. CDR3 length: 15 amino acids. Germline V gene sequence: CDR1 SGDLS, CDR2 YYNGEE. The CDR3 reads CASSATGFTNEKLFF. In DNA, the CDR3 is TGTGCCAGCAGCGCCACAGGTTTCACTAATGAAAAACTGTTTTTT. Combining the CDR3 with reference TRBV9 and TRBJ1-4 gives the whole variable domain DSGVTQTPKHLITATGQRVTLRCSPRSGDLSVYWYQQSLDQGLQFLIQYYNGEERAKGNILERFSAQQFPDLHSELNLSSLELGDSALYFCASSATGFTNEKLFFGSGTQLSVL.

This clone has just one count. V usage is TRBV9 and J usage is TRBJ1-6; D is unclear. Trimming took 3 bases from V and 13 from J, leaving 20 bases between them. The CDR3 length is 15 residues. In germline, CDR1 is SGDLS, CDR2 YYNGEE. CDR3 protein: CASSGSGSPVSPLHF. CDR3 bases: TGTGCCAGCAGCGGGTCCGGCAGCCCGGTATCCCCCCTCCACTTT.

The chain has TRBV2 and TRBJ1-5; D call uncertain. The CDR3 is 13 amino acids. In germline, CDR1 is SNHLY, CDR2 FYNNEI. Between the trimmed V and J ends, which lost 6 bases and 0 bases, there was a span of 6 bases. CDR3 in DNA: TGTGCCAGCAGCGGGGATAGCAATCAGCCCCAGCATTTT. This encodes CASSGDSNQPQHF. Combining the CDR3 with reference TRBV2 and TRBJ1-5 gives the whole variable domain EPEVTQTPSHQVTQMGQEVILRCVPISNHLYFYWYRQILGQKVEFLVSFYNNEISEKSEIFDDQFSVERPDGSNFTLKIRSTKLEDSAMYFCASSGDSNQPQHFGDGTRLSIL.

The CDR3 nucleotides read TGTGCCAGCAGCGACAGAGGTCGCACTCTCGGCCCTGAAGCTTTCTTT. It specifies CASSDRGRTLGPEAFF. The chain carries TRBV3-1 (or the pseudogene TRBV3-2) and TRBJ1-1; perhaps TRBD1 as D (5 bases). CDR3 length equals 16 residues. In germline, CDR1 is LGHDT, CDR2 YNNKEL (reference sequence). V lost 5 bases to trimming and J lost 6 bases, with 22 bases between them.

The gene calls are TRBV6-5 and TRBJ2-7; TRBD1 matches 7 bases. Germline V CDR1 and CDR2: MNHEY, SVGAGI. Trimming took 4 bases from V and 2 from J; bases not matched to a gene: 11. The CDR3 is 16 amino acids. This CDR3 is CASSSFRQGITYEQYV. The DNA of the CDR3 is TGTGCCAGCAGTTCTTTTAGACAGGGTATTACCTACGAGCAGTACGTC.

In the case of this clone: At the DNA level, this CDR3 is encoded by other sequences in the same sample as well. This chain uses TRBV6-6 with TRBJ1-1; the D gene is possibly TRBD1 (5 bases). V lost 4 bases to trimming and J lost 2 bases, with 11 bases between them. Germline CDR1 and CDR2: MNHNY and SVGAGI (reference sequence). This CDR3 spans 14 amino acids. This CDR3 reads CASSSRTTNTEAFF. In DNA, the CDR3 is TGTGCCAGCAGTTCGAGGACAACCAACACTGAAGCTTTCTTT.

The CDR3 DNA reads TGCGCCAGCAGCTTGGCCCGGGACACTGAACTGTTTTTT. Translation: CASSLARDTELFF. V gene TRBV5-1 combines with J gene TRBJ1-4; a weak D match, TRBD1 (6 bases). CDR3 size: 13 residues. The ends were cut back, 0 bases at V and 12 bases at J, with 12 bases in the middle. CDR1 SGHRS and CDR2 YFSETQ come from the germline V gene.

This clone was counted a single time. V gene TRBV18 combines with J gene TRBJ1-5, with 9 bases aligning to TRBD1. Looked up from germline, CDR1 is KGHSH and CDR2 is LQKENI. J lost 7 bases, V lost 5 bases, and 9 bases had no gene match. The CDR3 runs 15 residues. The CDR3 region has the DNA TGTGCCAGCTCAGAGAACAGGGGGCTTGAGCAGCCCCAGCATTTT. This gives the protein CASSENRGLEQPQHF.

This CDR3 reads CASSPGEGEAFF. The CDR3 nucleotides read TGTGCCAGCTCACCCGGGGAGGGAGAAGCTTTCTTT. The rearrangement links TRBV18 to TRBJ1-1, with no clear D. Per the germline V gene, CDR1 is KGHSH and CDR2 is LQKENI. The CDR3 covers 12 residues. V was clipped by 3 bases and J by 8 bases, with 10 bases between them.

This rearrangement joins TRBV5-1 to TRBJ2-3, with 11 bases that match TRBD2. CDR3 length: 16 amino acids. V shed 5 bases, J shed 2 bases, and the junction held 7 bases outside the gene matches. Looked up from germline, CDR1 is SGHRS and CDR2 is YFSETQ. DNA of the CDR3: TGCGCCAGCAGGCGGGGACTAGCGGAAAACACAGATACGCAGTATTTT. Protein: CASRRGLAENTDTQYF. The complete variable domain, with remaining parts taken from reference TRBV5-1 and TRBJ2-3, reads KAGVTQTPRYLIKTRGQQVTLSCSPISGHRSVSWYQQTPGQGLQFLFEYFSETQRNKGNFPGRFSGRQFSNSRSEMNVSTLELGDSALYLCASRRGLAENTDTQYFGPGTRLTVL.

The chain employs TRBV19 and TRBJ1-5; D is ambiguous. V was shortened by 3 bases and J by 3 bases, with 12 bases between the two germline ends. The CDR3 has 15 residues. Germline lookup yields CDR1 LNHDA and CDR2 SQIVND (reference sequence). Here the CDR3 DNA reads TGTGCCAGTAGTATGGGTGCCAGGTACAATCAGCCCCAGCATTTT. Translation: CASSMGARYNQPQHF.